Listed here are 7 T cell receptor beta chains from one sample, sequenced in a study of human T cells and chemical hapten exposure. Time point in this sample: pre-sensitization, week 0. Treatment defined: therapeutic diphenylcyclopropenone sensitization with weekly scalp DPC. TCRdb fed the RACE reads into MiXCR, producing one record per CDR3 protein. The profile covers 250,000 to 300,000 distinct CDR3 sequences, with 7.7% appearing a single time and more than 1% taken by the ten largest. Specimen: whole blood, collected in connection with sensitization to the hapten diphenylcyclopropenone (DPC). All receptors come from a man aged 18 to 29 with alopecia areata. Some clones in this sample may be carry-over from other donors' samples.

The V and J genes are TRBV2 and TRBJ2-3; D may be TRBD2 (7 bases). With 3 bases removed from V and 7 bases from J, the gap between germline ends came to 11 bases. Germline assignment: CDR1 SNHLY and CDR2 FYNNEI. This CDR3 comprises 13 residues. Written as DNA, the CDR3 is TGTGCCAGCAGTGATTCGGGGGGCCATACGCAGTATTTT. Translated: CASSDSGGHTQYF.

The rearrangement links TRBV6-1 to TRBJ2-2; no clear D gene. Trimming pared 2 bases from V and 1 base from J, leaving 8 bases between. The germline gives CDR1 MNHNS, CDR2 SASEGT. The CDR3 is 15 amino acids. The CDR3 bases are TGTGCCAGCAGTGAATATCACCTGAACACCGGGGAGCTGTTTTTT. Amino acids: CASSEYHLNTGELFF.

The V call is TRBV19, the J call TRBJ1-5; D is unresolved. Deletions cut 3 bases from V and 6 bases from J, with 12 bases between. In germline, CDR1 is LNHDA, CDR2 SQIVND (reference sequence). This CDR3 has 14 residues. The CDR3 spells CASSMAPAVQPQHF. The CDR3 DNA is TGTGCCAGTAGTATGGCCCCCGCGGTTCAGCCCCAGCATTTT.

This clonotype was seen more than once but under ten times. The CDR3 spells CATGEGERTGELFF. The CDR3 DNA reads TGTGCCACCGGCGAGGGGGAACGGACCGGGGAGCTGTTTTTT. V gene TRBV24-1 combines with J gene TRBJ2-2; D is possibly TRBD1 (6 bases). CDR3 length: 14 amino acids. V was shortened by 9 bases and J by 5 bases, with 15 bases between the two germline ends. Germline V gene lookup returns CDR1 KGHDR and CDR2 SFDVKD.

This clonotype was recorded at least ten times. The V and J genes are TRBV5-5 and TRBJ2-5, with 9 bases fitting TRBD1. Germline CDR1 and CDR2: SGHKS and YYEKEE (reference sequence). V was clipped by 5 bases and J by 2 bases; unmatched bases: 4. CDR3 size: 14 residues. The CDR3 bases are TGTGCCAGCAGAGGGGACAGGGCACAAGAGACCCAGTACTTC. Protein sequence: CASRGDRAQETQYF. Full variable domain (remainder filled in from reference TRBV5-5 and TRBJ2-5): DAGVTQSPTHLIKTRGQQVTLRCSPISGHKSVSWYQQVLGQGPQFIFQYYEKEERGRGNFPDRFSARQFPNYSSELNVNALLLGDSALYLCASRGDRAQETQYFGPGTRLLVL.

This clonotype was observed a few times. The CDR3 region has the DNA TGCGCCAGCAGGCGGGCCTCCCTTTTGCCAGATACGCAGTATTTT. It specifies CASRRASLLPDTQYF. V usage is TRBV5-1 and J usage is TRBJ2-3; tentatively, D is TRBD2 (5 bases). From germline, CDR1 is SGHRS and CDR2 YFSETQ. Trimming removed 5 bases at V and 4 bases at J, with 17 bases between. CDR3 length equals 15 residues. The whole variable domain, remainder taken from reference TRBV5-1 and TRBJ2-3, is KAGVTQTPRYLIKTRGQQVTLSCSPISGHRSVSWYQQTPGQGLQFLFEYFSETQRNKGNFPGRFSGRQFSNSRSEMNVSTLELGDSALYLCASRRASLLPDTQYFGPGTRLTVL.

Many counts were recorded for this clonotype. The rearrangement joins TRBV7-2 to TRBJ2-2, with D perhaps matching TRBD2 (6 bases). Germline assignment: CDR1 SGHTA and CDR2 FQGNSA. Trimming stripped 1 base from V and 6 bases from J, with 15 bases between. The CDR3 length is 16 residues. CDR3 residues: CASSLVPGEVAGELFF. The DNA for the CDR3 is TGTGCCAGCAGCTTAGTCCCGGGGGAGGTCGCCGGGGAGCTGTTTTTT.